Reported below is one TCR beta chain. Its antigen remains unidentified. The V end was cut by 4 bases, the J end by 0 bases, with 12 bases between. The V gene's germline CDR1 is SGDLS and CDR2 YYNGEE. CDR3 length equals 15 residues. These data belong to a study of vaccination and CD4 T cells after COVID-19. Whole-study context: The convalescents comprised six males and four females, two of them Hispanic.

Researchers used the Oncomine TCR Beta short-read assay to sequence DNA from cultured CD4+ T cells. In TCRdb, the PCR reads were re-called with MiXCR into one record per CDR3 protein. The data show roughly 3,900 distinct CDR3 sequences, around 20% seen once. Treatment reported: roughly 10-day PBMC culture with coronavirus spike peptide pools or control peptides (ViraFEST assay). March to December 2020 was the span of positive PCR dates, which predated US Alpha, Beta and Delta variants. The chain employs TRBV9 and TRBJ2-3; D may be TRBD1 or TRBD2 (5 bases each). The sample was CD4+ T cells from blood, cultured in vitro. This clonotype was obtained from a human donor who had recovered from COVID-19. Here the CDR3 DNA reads TGTGCCAGCAGCTTGTCGGGGCATAGCACAGATACGCAGTATTTT. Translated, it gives CASSLSGHSTDTQYF.